This entry features one TCR beta chain sequence. Its antigen remains unidentified. Only in-frame clones appear in the TCRdb table, and some are missing; sequencing was by immunoSEQ multiplex PCR. This table has about 50,000 clones, about 83% appearing once. V dropped 5 bases and J dropped 7 bases, with 9 bases sitting between them. This CDR3 has 12 amino acids. Germline V lookup: CDR1 GTSNPN, CDR2 SVGIG (reference sequence). This specimen comes from a study of OX40 agonist ivuxolimab in advanced cancers. At the level of the study: Ivuxolimab, which is an agonistic anti-OX40 (CD134) antibody, was administered to the patients. Study observations and caveats: The investigators did not determine what antigen specificity the expanded peripheral T cells had. Relative to CD4+ cells, CD8+ T cells on average had more expanded clones. Circulating CD4+ and CD8+ T cells showed clonal expansion by week 6 at 0.1 to 3.0 mg/kg.

This receptor was obtained from an adult with an advanced solid tumor such as melanoma, head and neck, liver or kidney cancer. Sequencing was performed on CD4+ or CD8+ T cells sorted from blood, taken in a trial of the OX40 agonist ivuxolimab. The chain carries TRBV30 and TRBJ1-6, with no clear D. The CDR3 spells CAWGGINSPLHF. The CDR3 bases are TGTGCCTGGGGTGGTATAAATTCACCCCTCCACTTT.